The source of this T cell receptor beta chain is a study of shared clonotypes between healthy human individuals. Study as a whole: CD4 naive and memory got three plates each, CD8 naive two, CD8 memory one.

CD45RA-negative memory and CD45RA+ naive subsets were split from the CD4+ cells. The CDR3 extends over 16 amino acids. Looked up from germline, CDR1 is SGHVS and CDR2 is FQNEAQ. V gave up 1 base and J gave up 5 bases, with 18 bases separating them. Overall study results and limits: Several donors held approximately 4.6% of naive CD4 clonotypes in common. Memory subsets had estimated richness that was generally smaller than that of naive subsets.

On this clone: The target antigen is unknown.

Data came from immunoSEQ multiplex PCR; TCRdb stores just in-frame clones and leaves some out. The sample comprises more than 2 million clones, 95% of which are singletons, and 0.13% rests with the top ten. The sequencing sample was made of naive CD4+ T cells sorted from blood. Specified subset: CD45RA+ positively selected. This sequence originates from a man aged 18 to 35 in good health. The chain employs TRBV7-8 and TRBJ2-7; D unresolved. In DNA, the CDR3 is TGTGCCAGCAGCTTAGTCTACGGGTTTAAGTACGACGAGCAGTACTTC. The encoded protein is CASSLVYGFKYDEQYF.